This TCR beta chain is from a study of T cell repertoires in cytomegalovirus infection. This clonotype was detected many times. From the reads, TCRdb called clonotypes with MiXCR, one entry per CDR3 protein. The data show under 800,000 distinct CDR3 sequences, around 24% seen once. V was clipped by 5 bases and J by 6 bases; unmatched bases: 9. In germline, CDR1 is SGHVS, CDR2 FNYEAQ. The CDR3 sequence is 17 residues long. The receptor was derived from a human donor in good health (CMV status not recorded). Some clones in this sample may be carry-over from other donors' samples. The chain recombines TRBV7-6 with TRBJ2-2, with TRBD2 matching over 13 bases. The sample consisted of CD8+ T cells from PBMCs. In DNA form, the CDR3 reads TGTGCCAGCAGCACCCGTACTAGCGGGGGGGCCTCCGGGGAGCTGTTTTTT. Its translation is CASSTRTSGGASGELFF.